Described below is a single T cell receptor (beta chain) sequence and its context. These data originate in a study of human T cells and chemical hapten exposure. MiXCR, applied by TCRdb to the RACE reads, yields one record per CDR3 protein. In the table there are around 120,000 distinct CDR3 sequences, roughly 14% of which are singletons. Stated time point: pre-sensitization, week 0. Described treatment: therapeutic diphenylcyclopropenone sensitization with weekly scalp DPC. This TCR was recovered from a woman under 30 with alopecia areata. Some clones in this sample may be carry-over from other donors' samples. Here the sequenced sample was whole blood, taken in connection with sensitization to the hapten diphenylcyclopropenone (DPC).

DNA of the CDR3: TGTGCCTGGAGTGTACCCGAGGCAGGGAAACTAAACATTCAGTACTTC. Translated: CAWSVPEAGKLNIQYF. The chain uses TRBV30 and TRBJ2-4; maybe TRBD1 (5 bases). CDR3 length: 16 amino acids. The V gene's germline CDR1 is GTSNPN and CDR2 SVGIG (reference sequence). V gave up 0 bases and J gave up 6 bases, with 18 bases separating them.